This TCR beta chain comes out of a study of OX40 agonist ivuxolimab in advanced cancers. Whole-study context: Patients were treated with intravenous ivuxolimab, dosed at 0.01 to 10 mg/kg and infused every 2 weeks.

The CDR3 has 14 amino acids. Germline V CDR1 and CDR2: MNHEY, SVGAGI. V was cut by 5 bases and J by 0 bases, with 11 bases left in between. Sequencing was performed with immunoSEQ multiplex PCR; in TCRdb, only in-frame clones are kept and a portion is missing. In the table there are about 79,000 clones, about nine tenths of which are singletons. Remarks on this clone: The antigen is unknown.

Study-wide findings and caveats: At doses 0.1 to 3.0 mg/kg, CD4+ and CD8+ clones expanded. More expanded clones were seen, on average, in CD8+ T cells than in CD4+.

Specimen: CD4+ or CD8+ T cells sorted from blood, collected in a trial of the OX40 agonist ivuxolimab. The chain employs TRBV6-5 and TRBJ2-7, with D unresolved. The TCR was taken from an adult with an advanced solid tumor such as melanoma, head and neck, liver or kidney cancer. CDR3 protein: CASSRNRDSYEQYF. CDR3 DNA: TGTGCCAGCAGTAGAAACAGAGACTCCTACGAGCAGTACTTC.